This TCR beta chain emerged from a study of vaccination effects on CD4 cells after COVID-19. Background on the study: Post-vaccine draws lagged the second dose by a median of 72 days. Study-level findings and limits: There was marked clonal contraction among infection- and vaccine-induced clones late after vaccination.

As concerns this clone: Antigen unknown.

Expansion with viral peptide pools was applied to antigen-specific CD4+ T cells by the ViraFEST assay prior to sequencing. The culture ran for nine to ten days, and then CD4+ T cells were isolated. As their vaccination, participants received two doses of either BNT162b2 or mRNA-1273. All vaccine recipients tested negative for nucleocapsid antibodies and had never contracted SARS-CoV-2 infection. The assay was immunoSEQ multiplex PCR, and TCRdb's table has in-frame clones only and misses some. The sample has about 22,000 clones; about 70% are singletons. The sample in question was CD4+ T cells from PBMCs cultured with SARS-CoV-2 spike peptides, obtained after COVID-19 vaccination. The TCR sequence derives from a human donor who received a COVID-19 vaccine.

The chain's CDR3 is CASSLDTQYF. The DNA of the CDR3 is TGTGCCAGCAGTTTAGATACGCAGTATTTT. This chain uses TRBV12-3 or TRBV12-4 with TRBJ2-3; D is ambiguous. V shed 1 base and J shed 7 bases, with 0 bases lying between them. This CDR3 is built from 10 residues.